This TCR beta chain originates from a study of cytotoxic CD8 clonotypes in ibrutinib-treated CLL. The CDR3 is 12 amino acids. The germline CDR1 and CDR2 sequences are SQVTM and ANQGSEA. V lost 1 base, J lost 7 bases, and 8 bases lay in between. The intended depth for sequencing was 1 in 200,000 to 1 in 1 million T cells. The data were produced by immunoSEQ multiplex PCR, yet TCRdb's version contains in-frame clones alone and is incomplete. The sample holds about 140,000 clones, around 82% seen once. Regarding the study as a whole: Clonality was elevated at ibrutinib response and had returned toward baseline at progression. Public clonotypes, found uncommonly, either contracted or stayed stable on treatment.

About this clone itself: The antigen remains undetermined.

The chain recombines TRBV29-1 with TRBJ2-1; the D is unclear. The clonotype originates from a human donor with chronic lymphocytic leukemia. This material consisted of PBMCs, taken after 36 months of ibrutinib treatment. CDR3 DNA sequence: TGCAGCGTTGAAGGTCTAGAAAATGAGCAGTTCTTC. Protein product: CSVEGLENEQFF.